This T cell receptor beta chain was profiled in a study of glioma-infiltrating T cells after dendritic cell vaccination. The CDR3 loop spans 15 amino acids. Germline-derived CDR1 and CDR2 are PRHDT and FYEKMQ (reference sequence). Trimming stripped 0 bases from V and 0 bases from J, with 9 bases between. The immunoSEQ assay amplified TCRB CDR3 from up to roughly 2 ug DNA. The PCR used 60 V beta and 13 J beta primers. Repertoires were generated with immunoSEQ multiplex PCR, while TCRdb's copy carries only in-frame clones and drops some. Of fewer than 70,000 clones detected, about 84% appear once; the ten largest clones hold 9%. As for time point: after dendritic cell vaccination, including at tumor progression/relapse. Selection required adequate fresh-frozen tumor tissue plus more than two years' survival data.

Sequencing was performed on blood, taken after dendritic cell vaccination. The rearrangement links TRBV13 to TRBJ2-7, with D hard to call. This sequence was found in a human donor with glioblastoma. In DNA, the CDR3 is TGTGCCAGCAGCTTAGGGACAATAAGCTCCTACGAGCAGTACTTC. It encodes CASSLGTISSYEQYF.